The sequence of this TCR beta chain was determined in a study of OX40 agonist ivuxolimab in advanced cancers. Study context: Ivuxolimab is an agonistic anti-OX40 (CD134) antibody, and patients were treated with it. Patients received intravenous ivuxolimab every 2 weeks at 0.01 to 10 mg/kg.

CDR3 size: 15 residues. Germline CDR1 and CDR2: SGHRS and YFSETQ. Trimming at V came to 4 bases and at J to 5 bases, leaving 8 bases not matched to a gene. Using immunoSEQ multiplex PCR, the repertoire was profiled, and TCRdb retains in-frame clones only, with some absent. This table has over 35,000 clones, about 85% appearing once. Notes on this clone: Its matching antigen is unknown.

Overall study findings and caveats: At doses 0.1 to 3.0 mg/kg, CD4+ and CD8+ clones expanded. Among T cells, CD8+ cells averaged more expanded clones than CD4+ cells.

This chain connects TRBV5-1 to TRBJ1-2; 10 bases map to TRBD1. The clonotype originates from an adult with an advanced solid tumor such as melanoma, head and neck, liver or kidney cancer. Here the sequenced sample was CD4+ or CD8+ T cells sorted from blood, taken in a trial of the OX40 agonist ivuxolimab. CDR3 in amino acids: CASSTGQGDGYGYTF. CDR3 bases: TGCGCCAGCAGCACAGGACAGGGGGACGGGTATGGCTACACCTTC.